The 29 T cell receptor beta chains reported below all come from one sample, sequenced in a study of control samples from healthy donors and cancer patients. The table came from immunoSEQ multiplex PCR; TCRdb's copy has only in-frame clones and leaves some out. The sample carries 150,000 to 200,000 clones, around 90% recorded once. The sample was blood. These receptors all come from a woman younger than 45 in good health.

This chain uses TRBV29-1 with TRBJ1-2, with a tentative D call TRBD1 (5 bases). Germline V gene sequence: CDR1 SQVTM, CDR2 ANQGSEA. Trimming pared 4 bases from V and 2 bases from J, leaving 11 bases between. This CDR3 is built from 13 residues. As DNA, the CDR3 is TGCAGCGTTGGAGGCCAGGGAAACTATGGCTACACCTTC. Amino acid sequence: CSVGGQGNYGYTF.

This rearrangement joins TRBV4-1 to TRBJ2-7; D might be TRBD2 (5 bases). V was clipped by 3 bases and J by 4 bases, with 10 bases between them. CDR1 MGHRA and CDR2 YSYEKL come from the germline V gene. The CDR3 extends over 13 amino acids. The CDR3 DNA is TGCGCCAGCAGCCAGGACTTTGGGTACGAGCAGTACTTC. This encodes CASSQDFGYEQYF.

The chain uses TRBV9 and TRBJ2-1; TRBD2 matches 8 bases. The CDR3 loop spans 15 amino acids. J gave up 3 bases and V 3 bases, and 5 bases lay outside the gene matches. CDR1 SGDLS and CDR2 YYNGEE come from the germline V gene. The CDR3 protein is CASSAGGTSYNEQFF. In nucleotides, the CDR3 is TGTGCCAGCAGCGCCGGCGGGACTAGCTACAATGAGCAGTTCTTC. Filled out from reference TRBV9 and TRBJ2-1, the complete variable domain reads DSGVTQTPKHLITATGQRVTLRCSPRSGDLSVYWYQQSLDQGLQFLIQYYNGEERAKGNILERFSAQQFPDLHSELNLSSLELGDSALYFCASSAGGTSYNEQFFGPGTRLTVL.

This clone was seen only once. J is TRBJ1-2 and V is TRBV7-9; TRBD1 agrees at 8 bases. The CDR3 spans 12 residues. Trimming at V came to 7 bases and at J to 6 bases, leaving 4 bases not matched to a gene. Germline CDR1 reads SEHNR; CDR2 reads FQNEAQ (reference sequence). CDR3 sequence reads: CASTQGANGYTF. The CDR3 DNA reads TGTGCCAGCACCCAGGGGGCGAATGGCTACACCTTC.

This sequence joins TRBV5-6 and TRBJ2-5; the D is unclear. V was cut by 4 bases and J by 4 bases, with 17 bases left in between. Germline CDR1 reads SGHDT; CDR2 reads YYEEEE. The CDR3 is made up of 15 amino acids. CDR3 region: CASSLRLGWGETQYF. In DNA, the CDR3 is TGTGCCAGCAGCCTGCGATTGGGGTGGGGAGAGACCCAGTACTTC.

This chain joins TRBV14 and TRBJ2-6, with D unresolved. The CDR3 covers 16 residues. With 7 bases removed from V and 4 bases from J, the gap between germline ends came to 17 bases. Germline values: CDR1 SGHDN, CDR2 FVKESK. The CDR3 region is CASTESKGPGANVLTF. As DNA, the CDR3 is TGTGCCAGCACCGAAAGTAAGGGTCCCGGGGCCAACGTCCTGACTTTC.

The rearrangement joins TRBV11-1 to TRBJ2-5; 8 nucleotides agree with TRBD1. This CDR3 comprises 16 residues. Losses at the gene ends were 5 bases for V and 0 bases for J; bases not matched to a gene: 8. CDR1 SGHAT and CDR2 FQDESV come from the germline V gene (reference sequence). The CDR3 spells CASSPGDRSHQETQYF. Here the CDR3 DNA reads TGTGCCAGCAGCCCCGGGGACAGGAGTCACCAAGAGACCCAGTACTTC.

The chain combines TRBV10-1 with TRBJ2-1, with a tentative D call TRBD1 (6 bases). CDR1 and CDR2 from the germline V gene are WNHNN and SYGVQD (reference sequence). This CDR3 contains 14 residues. With 5 bases removed from V and 7 bases from J, the gap between germline ends came to 15 bases. The CDR3 region has the DNA TGCGCCAGCAGTTCCATGACAGGCATAAATGAGCAGTTCTTC. This codes for CASSSMTGINEQFF.

The chain recombines TRBV6-2 or TRBV6-3 with TRBJ1-5, with a tentative D call TRBD1 (5 bases). The germline V gene encodes CDR1 MNHEY and CDR2 SVGEGT. The length of the CDR3 is 12 residues. V lost 5 bases and J 7 bases, leaving 9 bases between the germline ends. As DNA, the CDR3 is TGTGCCAGCAGTACCGGGGGACAGCCCCAGCATTTT. This gives the protein CASSTGGQPQHF.

This sequence joins TRBV24-1 and TRBJ2-3, with 12 bases that match TRBD1. The CDR3 runs 20 residues. V trimming: 4 bases; J trimming: 4 bases; junction bases outside the gene matches: 17. CDR1 and CDR2 from the germline V gene are KGHDR and SFDVKD. The CDR3 reads CATSDSGTGGAPFGADTQYF. CDR3 coding DNA: TGTGCCACCAGTGACTCCGGGACAGGGGGCGCCCCGTTTGGTGCAGATACGCAGTATTTT.

This clone came up once. The rearrangement uses TRBV25-1 and TRBJ1-1, with 8 bases aligning to TRBD1. The germline gives CDR1 MGHDK, CDR2 SYGVNS. This CDR3 is built from 13 residues. With 6 bases clipped from V and 0 bases from J, the junction kept 0 bases outside the gene matches. CDR3 sequence reads: CASRGQVNTEAFF. Here the CDR3 DNA reads TGTGCCAGCAGGGGACAGGTGAACACTGAAGCTTTCTTT.

This clone was counted a single time. This chain connects TRBV24-1 to TRBJ2-2, with 8 positions matching TRBD2. Per germline, CDR1 KGHDR and CDR2 SFDVKD. The CDR3 totals 14 residues. The V gene end was trimmed by 4 bases and the J gene end by 8 bases; junction bases not matched to a gene: 5. DNA for the CDR3: TGTGCCACCAGTGAAGGACTAGCTGTGGGGGAGCTGTTTTTT. Encoded protein: CATSEGLAVGELFF.

V and J are TRBV24-1 and TRBJ2-1, with a possible D match to TRBD2 (6 bases). CDR3 length equals 12 residues. The germline V gene encodes CDR1 KGHDR and CDR2 SFDVKD. Between the trimmed V and J ends, which lost 4 bases and 12 bases, there was a span of 12 bases. The CDR3 nucleotides read TGTGCCACCAGTGAGGGGGGAGGACGGCAGTTCTTC. Amino acid sequence: CATSEGGGRQFF.

The chain couples TRBV20-1 to TRBJ1-2; possible D gene TRBD1, 5 bases. There are 10 residues in the CDR3. V shed 8 bases and J shed 7 bases, with 11 bases lying between them. Germline lookup yields CDR1 DFQATT and CDR2 SNEGSKA (reference sequence). The CDR3 here is CSLGEVGYTF. DNA for the CDR3: TGCAGTTTAGGGGAGGTTGGCTACACCTTC.

The chain is built from TRBV5-4 and TRBJ1-2; D is unclear. V was pared by 0 bases and J by 1 base, with 4 bases between. Germline V gene data show CDR1 as SGHNT and CDR2 as YYREEE (reference sequence). The CDR3 is 13 amino acids. The CDR3: CASSLEGNYGYTF. The CDR3 coding sequence is TGTGCCAGCAGCTTGGAGGGTAACTATGGCTACACCTTC.

This chain uses TRBV3-1 (or the pseudogene TRBV3-2) with TRBJ2-5; tentative D call: TRBD2 (5 bases). CDR1 and CDR2 from the germline V gene are LGHDT and YNNKEL (reference sequence). This CDR3 is 14 amino acids long. V lost 2 bases, J lost 3 bases, and 10 bases lay in between. The CDR3 sequence: CASSQWVLEETQYF. CDR3 nucleotides: TGTGCCAGCAGCCAATGGGTACTAGAAGAGACCCAGTACTTC.

The rearrangement uses TRBV27 and TRBJ1-5, with 10 bases lining up with TRBD1. The CDR3 contains 14 residues. V lost 3 bases, J lost 7 bases, and 3 bases stayed unmatched. CDR1 and CDR2 (germline): MNHEY, SMNVEV (reference sequence). CDR3 sequence: CASSFGTGDQPQHF. The CDR3 DNA follows: TGTGCCAGCAGTTTCGGGACAGGGGACCAGCCCCAGCATTTT.

V usage is TRBV6-5 and J usage is TRBJ2-1, with D perhaps matching TRBD1 (5 bases). Per germline, CDR1 MNHEY and CDR2 SVGAGI. V was trimmed by 2 bases and J by 7 bases, leaving 15 bases between them. This CDR3 has 15 amino acids. The CDR3 reads CASSYGAGSRNEQFF. The DNA for the CDR3 is TGTGCCAGCAGTTACGGGGCAGGGTCACGGAATGAGCAGTTCTTC.

The rearrangement uses TRBV6-5 and TRBJ1-3; D is undetermined. Trimming stripped 8 bases from V and 0 bases from J, with 11 bases between. The CDR3 runs 14 residues. Germline V gene data show CDR1 as MNHEY and CDR2 as SVGAGI. The CDR3 bases are TGTGCCAGCGGCGGTGGGAGCTCTGGAAACACCATATATTTT. Its protein product is CASGGGSSGNTIYF.

The rearrangement links TRBV28 to TRBJ1-2; possibly TRBD1 for D (6 bases). This CDR3 spans 14 amino acids. The germline V gene encodes CDR1 MDHEN and CDR2 SYDVKM. V lost 2 bases and J lost 4, with 11 bases in between. CDR3 DNA: TGTGCCAGCAGTTTAGGGGACACCTCCTATGGCTACACCTTC. Protein: CASSLGDTSYGYTF.

This sequence joins TRBV6-6 and TRBJ1-1; D call uncertain. Trimming cost V 2 bases and J 3 bases, with 4 bases left between them. CDR3 length: 12 amino acids. Germline loops: CDR1 MNHNY, CDR2 SVGAGI (reference sequence). CDR3 DNA: TGTGCCAGCAGTTACCGGGACACTGAAGCTTTCTTT. Its protein product is CASSYRDTEAFF.

The J gene is TRBJ2-7, the V gene TRBV5-5; TRBD1 matches 9 bases. The trim removed 3 bases at V and 4 bases at J, leaving 2 bases unmatched. Germline-derived CDR1 and CDR2 are SGHKS and YYEKEE (reference sequence). This CDR3 region has 13 residues. The DNA for the CDR3 is TGTGCCAGCAGCTCGGGGACAGGGTACGAGCAGTACTTC. This codes for CASSSGTGYEQYF.

The J gene is TRBJ2-1, the V gene TRBV28, with D possibly being TRBD1 or TRBD2 (5 bases each). The CDR3 extends over 16 amino acids. Trimming pared 5 bases from V and 0 bases from J, leaving 14 bases between. Germline CDR1 MDHEN, CDR2 SYDVKM. DNA of the CDR3: TGTGCCAGCAGTGAACGGGGCCGTTACTCCTACAATGAGCAGTTCTTC. Protein product: CASSERGRYSYNEQFF. Complete variable domain (other parts from reference TRBV28 and TRBJ2-1): DVKVTQSSRYLVKRTGEKVFLECVQDMDHENMFWYRQDPGLGLRLIYFSYDVKMKEKGDIPEGYSVSREKKERFSLILESASTNQTSMYLCASSERGRYSYNEQFFGPGTRLTVL.

This chain uses TRBV18 with TRBJ1-4; tentatively, D is TRBD1 (6 bases). The V and J ends lost 4 bases and 6 bases respectively, with 6 bases between them. CDR1 KGHSH and CDR2 LQKENI come from the germline V gene. The CDR3 totals 12 residues. The CDR3 protein is CASSRQDEKLFF. For the CDR3, the DNA is TGTGCCAGCTCACGACAGGATGAAAAACTGTTTTTT.

The CDR3 protein is CASSEDPRLWANTEAFF. The CDR3 DNA is TGTGCCAGCAGTGAAGACCCCAGATTGTGGGCGAACACTGAAGCTTTCTTT. The chain couples TRBV2 to TRBJ1-1; D gene uncertain. V lost 1 base and J lost 1, with 16 bases in between. The CDR3 covers 17 residues. CDR1 is SNHLY, CDR2 FYNNEI, per germline.

This clone was seen once. This rearrangement joins TRBV6-2 or TRBV6-3 to TRBJ1-2; possible D gene TRBD1, 6 bases. The CDR3 sequence is 14 residues long. The germline V gene has CDR1 MNHEY and CDR2 SVGEGT. V was pared by 6 bases and J by 4 bases, with 15 bases between. This CDR3 is CASSPTRQAYGYTF. DNA for the CDR3: TGTGCCAGCAGCCCAACCCGACAGGCCTATGGCTACACCTTC.

The chain employs TRBV5-6 and TRBJ1-1; perhaps TRBD1 as D (5 bases). The CDR3 runs 14 residues. Germline loops: CDR1 SGHDT, CDR2 YYEEEE. Trimming took 4 bases from V and 5 from J, leaving 15 bases between them. CDR3 bases: TGTGCCAGCAGCCCCCTCGGGGGTGGGACTGAAGCTTTCTTT. It specifies CASSPLGGGTEAFF. Supplemented by reference TRBV5-6 and TRBJ1-1, the full variable domain reads DAGVTQSPTHLIKTRGQQVTLRCSPKSGHDTVSWYQQALGQGPQFIFQYYEEEERQRGNFPDRFSGHQFPNYSSELNVNALLLGDSALYLCASSPLGGGTEAFFGQGTRLTVV.

For the CDR3, the DNA is TGTGCCAGCAGCGGTACAGGGGGTGGTGAAAAACTGTTTTTT. It specifies CASSGTGGGEKLFF. J is TRBJ1-4 and V is TRBV11-2, with 8 positions matching TRBD1. The CDR3 is 14 residues long. V dropped 5 bases and J dropped 7; count of bases not matched to a gene: 6. Germline CDR1 SGHAT, CDR2 FQNNGV.

This clone was detected once. This chain connects TRBV10-2 to TRBJ1-1; D is unresolved. The CDR3 consists of 13 residues. V lost 2 bases to trimming and J lost 5 bases, with 9 bases between them. Germline V gene sequence: CDR1 WSHSY, CDR2 SAAADI. CDR3 coding DNA: TGCGCCAGCAGTGAGCGGACGTGGACTGAAGCTTTCTTT. Residues: CASSERTWTEAFF.